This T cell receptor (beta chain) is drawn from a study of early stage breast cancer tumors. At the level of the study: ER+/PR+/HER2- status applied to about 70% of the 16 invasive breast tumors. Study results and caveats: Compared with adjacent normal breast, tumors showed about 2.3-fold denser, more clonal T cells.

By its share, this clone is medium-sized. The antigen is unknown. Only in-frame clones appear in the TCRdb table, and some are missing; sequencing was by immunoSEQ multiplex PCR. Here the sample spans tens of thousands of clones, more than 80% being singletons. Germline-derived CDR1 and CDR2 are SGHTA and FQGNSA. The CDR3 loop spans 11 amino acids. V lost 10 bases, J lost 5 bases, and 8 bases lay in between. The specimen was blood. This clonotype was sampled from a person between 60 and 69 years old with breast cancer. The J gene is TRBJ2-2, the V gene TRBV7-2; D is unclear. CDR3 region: CAIYGTGELFF. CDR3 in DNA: TGTGCCATATACGGTACCGGGGAGCTGTTTTTT. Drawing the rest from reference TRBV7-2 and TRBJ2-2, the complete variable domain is GAGVSQSPSNKVTEKGKDVELRCDPISGHTALYWYRQSLGQGLEFLIYFQGNSAPDKSGLPSDRFSAERTGGSVSTLTIQRTQQEDSAVYLCAIYGTGELFFGEGSRLTVL.